This T cell receptor beta chain was sequenced for a study of OX40 agonist ivuxolimab in advanced cancers. Broadly, across the study: Ivuxolimab, which targeted the costimulatory receptor OX40 (CD134), was an agonistic, fully human IgG2 monoclonal antibody. Partial responses occurred in three dose-escalation patients, of whom one had hepatocellular carcinoma and two had cutaneous melanoma. Prior anti-PD-1, anti-PD-L1 or anti-CTLA-4 therapy was permitted, and checkpoint inhibitors had been received by about 44% of dose-escalation patients. The monotherapy dose-escalation portion (N ≈ 57 patients) of the phase I ivuxolimab trial is reported in the paper. The dose-escalation cohort was almost 85% male with a mean age of around 64 years, ranging from roughly 23 to 90. Among the 50 to 55 dose-escalation patients, around 20 had hepatocellular carcinoma, approximately 15 melanoma, 9 renal cell carcinoma and 9 head and neck cancer. Intravenous ivuxolimab was administered to patients every 2 weeks at six dose levels: 0.01, 0.1, 0.3, 1.5, 3 and 10 mg/kg. Peripheral TCRbeta sequencing aimed to test whether ivuxolimab altered TCR sequence diversity and caused clonal T-cell expansion.

Patients with a history of autoimmune disease or receiving systemic immunosuppression were excluded from the trial. Peripheral blood for TCR sequencing was collected from all dose cohorts at baseline, on cycle 4 day 1, and on cycle 7 day 1. Samples came from an open-label, multicenter, first-in-human phase I dose-escalation trial of ivuxolimab. Adults with locally advanced or metastatic head and neck squamous cell, hepatocellular, melanoma or renal cell carcinoma were enrolled in the trial. CD4+ and CD8+ T cells were sorted separately from peripheral blood before TCR sequencing. Points on this clone: Its antigen specificity is not known. Qualities for individual bases were not recorded, and no much larger clone is one base off.

For sequencing of the TCRbeta CDR3 region, genomic DNA was extracted from the sorted cells. TCRbeta CDR3 regions were sequenced using the immunoSEQ Assay. TCRdb took this table from immuneACCESS and kept in-frame rearrangements with V and J called. Such tables lack part of the clones; where checked against another copy, unresolved V genes explain under half of the gap, and the rest is unexplained. The sample includes about 60,000 clones, with roughly 86% observed a single time. 0.85% to 1.4% of the sample comes from the top ten. The germline V gene yields SGDLS for CDR1 and YYNGEE for CDR2. V has 3 bases trimmed and J has 0 bases trimmed; junction bases matching no gene number 10. From cysteine to phenylalanine, the CDR3 is 18 amino acids long. The sequence is cut down to CDR3 DNA, 54 bases in frame from base 1. Paper-wide results and their limitations: After ivuxolimab, more expanded clones were found on average in CD8+ T cells than in CD4+ T cells. In the 0.1-3.0 mg/kg groups, partial responders were among the patients with the lowest normalized peripheral clonal expansion, particularly in CD8+ T cells. At doses from 0.1 to 3.0 mg/kg, clonal expansion was seen in both CD4+ and CD8+ blood T cells between baseline and week 6. Low levels of normalized T-cell clonal expansion were also seen in some nonresponding patients. Which antigens the clonally expanded peripheral T cells were specific for was not determined.

Source: CD4+ or CD8+ T cells sorted from blood, taken in a trial of the OX40 agonist ivuxolimab. The V and J genes are TRBV9 and TRBJ2-1; the central 9 bases match TRBD2. This receptor was identified in an adult with an advanced solid tumor such as melanoma, head and neck, liver or kidney cancer. The CDR3 reads CASSGSLSGRFSYNEQFF. The sequenced DNA: TGTGCCAGCAGCGGTAGCCTTAGCGGGAGATTCTCCTACAATGAGCAGTTCTTC. Where the CDR3 stops, the reference TRBV9 and TRBJ2-1 genes take over; the full variable domain is DSGVTQTPKHLITATGQRVTLRCSPRSGDLSVYWYQQSLDQGLQFLIQYYNGEERAKGNILERFSAQQFPDLHSELNLSSLELGDSALYFCASSGSLSGRFSYNEQFFGPGTRLTVL.